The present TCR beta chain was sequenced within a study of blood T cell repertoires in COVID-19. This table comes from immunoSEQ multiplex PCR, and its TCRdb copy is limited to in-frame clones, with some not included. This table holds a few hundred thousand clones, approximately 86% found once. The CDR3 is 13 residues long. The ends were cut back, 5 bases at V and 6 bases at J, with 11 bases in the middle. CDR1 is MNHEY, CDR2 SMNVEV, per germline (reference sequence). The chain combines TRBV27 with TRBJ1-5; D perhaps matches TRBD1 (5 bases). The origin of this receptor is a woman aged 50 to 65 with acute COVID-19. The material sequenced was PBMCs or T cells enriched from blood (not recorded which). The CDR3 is CASSIGVSQPQHF. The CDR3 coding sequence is TGTGCCAGCAGTATAGGGGTAAGTCAGCCCCAGCATTTT.